This T cell receptor beta chain is drawn from a study of T cell responses to AZD1222 COVID-19 vaccine. Study findings and constraints: The CD4 TCRs associated with vaccination extended across spike and predominated at 160-218 and 743-854. Most donors were white British, females outnumbered males, and clonal diversity was possibly underestimated.

CDR1 MDHEN and CDR2 SYDVKM come from the germline V gene. Unmatched junction bases numbered 10, after V lost 5 bases and J lost 5 bases. This CDR3 spans 16 amino acids. Second-dose timings of about 4 or about 12 weeks were pooled. Profiling relied on immunoSEQ multiplex PCR, and the TCRdb table lists in-frame clones only, not all of them. The data show under 150,000 clones, roughly 92% seen once. Regarding this clone: Antigen: not known.

V usage is TRBV28 and J usage is TRBJ1-5; 9 bases line up with TRBD1. The source is an adult who received the AZD1222 COVID-19 vaccine. The source material was peripheral blood, sampled 28 days after the second AZD1222 dose. DNA of the CDR3: TGTGCCAGCAGTACTACCCAAACAGGGGGCCATCAGCCCCAGCATTTT. Translated, it gives CASSTTQTGGHQPQHF.